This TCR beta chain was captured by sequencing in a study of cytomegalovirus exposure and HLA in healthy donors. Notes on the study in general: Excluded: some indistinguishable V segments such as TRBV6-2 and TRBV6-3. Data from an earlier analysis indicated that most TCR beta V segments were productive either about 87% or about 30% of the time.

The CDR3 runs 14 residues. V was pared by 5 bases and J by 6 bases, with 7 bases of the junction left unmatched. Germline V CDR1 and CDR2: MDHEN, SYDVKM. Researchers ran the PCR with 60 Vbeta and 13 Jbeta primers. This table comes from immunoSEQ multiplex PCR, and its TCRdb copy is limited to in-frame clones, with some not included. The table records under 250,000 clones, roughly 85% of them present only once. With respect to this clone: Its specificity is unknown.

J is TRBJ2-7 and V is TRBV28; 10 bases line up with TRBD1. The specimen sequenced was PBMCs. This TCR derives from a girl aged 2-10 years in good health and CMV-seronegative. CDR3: CASSKGQGSSEQYF. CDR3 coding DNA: TGTGCCAGCAGTAAGGGACAGGGGAGTAGCGAGCAGTACTTC.